This T cell receptor beta chain was obtained from a study of blood T cell repertoires in COVID-19 (TCRdb year 2020). About the investigation overall: The collaborator samples originated in the United States, Italy and Spain and spanned the acute and convalescent phases of COVID-19. The samples were drawn from two sources: the first 160 participants of the ongoing ImmuneRACE study, and fewer than 1,500 subjects contributed by 6 global collaborators. A de-identified subject ID, COVID-19 status, age in years and sex were almost always included in the sample metadata. The prospective study material was composed of cDNA or gDNA derived from T cells, B-cell-depleted T cells, or PBMCs. The repertoires were released in a freely available public database meant as a resource for research on the immune response to SARS-CoV-2. Subjects who had been exposed to COVID-19, were actively infected with it, or had recovered from it provided the deeply sampled blood TCRbeta repertoires that made up the dataset. Where available, HLA class I and class II types were obtained from metadata supplied by the sample provider rather than from assay-based typing. Overall study outcomes, separate from this receptor: The amount of clinical and demographic metadata varied by source and participant and was provided uncurated.

In the prospective study, participants were 18 to 89 years old, resided in about two dozen geographic areas of the United States, and were enrolled through a virtual design. Cohort assignment in the prospective study relied on participant-reported clinical history from a screening survey and a study questionnaire. Recovered participants in ImmuneRACE Cohort 3 were defined as having two consecutive negative NP/OP PCR tests, clearance from a healthcare professional, or resolution of symptoms. In the prospective study, mobile phlebotomists collected whole blood, serum and a nasopharyngeal or oropharyngeal swab from each participant. Over a roughly 2-month period, participants in the prospective study had the option of providing additional blood draws and questionnaires. Before DNA extraction, prospective study blood samples were shipped either frozen or at room temperature. The immunoSEQ Assay, a bias-controlled multiplex PCR, was used to amplify TCRbeta CDR3 regions from genomic DNA. On the study's bioinformatics: The number of nucleated cells in each sample was estimated by amplification of reference gene primers within the assay. To quantify the absolute abundance of each unique TCRbeta CDR3 rearrangement, sequence reads were collapsed and filtered. For each sample, productive Simpson clonality was calculated as the square root of Simpson's diversity index across productive rearrangements. TCRdb took over this immuneACCESS table, retaining in-frame rearrangements with V and J assigned. Such tables are incomplete; in checked studies, under half of the missing clones stem from an unresolved V gene, and the remainder is unexplained. The DNA was the basis for D and trimming; V, J and clone size are from that table. This sample lists roughly 400,000 clones; around nine tenths were detected once. The ten top clones hold approximately 9.3% of the sample.

With regard to this clone: It has no known antigen specificity. No base qualities exist here, and no much larger clone lies one base off it.

The sequenced material came from PBMCs or T cells enriched from blood (not recorded which). The sequence derives from a woman aged 45-65 years who had recovered from COVID-19.

The DNA is TGTGCCTGGAGTGTAGGTGTAGCAACCACGACGCCTAATGAAAAACTGTTTTTT. Its protein is CAWSVGVATTTPNEKLFF. The chain employs TRBV30 and TRBJ1-4; the D gene is not confidently resolved. The germline ends are 20 bases apart after V is trimmed by 0 bases and J by 3 bases. Reading the germline V gene (reference sequence) gives CDR1 GTSNPN and CDR2 SVGIG. Measured from the cysteine to the phenylalanine, the CDR3 is 18 residues long. The entry retains the CDR3 DNA only, 54 bases that are in frame from base 1. This CDR3, with the reference TRBV30 and TRBJ1-4 proteins standing in past its ends, gives the full variable domain SQTIHQWPATLVQPVGSPLSLECTVEGTSNPNLYWYRQAAGRGLQLLFYSVGIGQISSEVPQNLSASRPQDRQFILSSKKLLLSDSGFYLCAWSVGVATTTPNEKLFFGSGTQLSVL.